The 14 T cell receptor beta chains below all came from one sample that was sequenced in a study of CD8 T cells in Susac syndrome (dated 2019 in TCRdb). Libraries were constructed by the immunoSEQ multiplex PCR assay. RNA was extracted using the RNeasy kit, and about 0.45 to 1 microgram was reverse transcribed with random hexamers. The public reads were reprocessed in TCRdb via fastp at Q25 and MiXCR, keeping in-frame beta chains. Rows are unified per CDR3 protein, each entry keeping the most common DNA and genes. In all, the sample holds about 300,000 distinct CDR3 sequences, and 70% to 90% of those were seen once. In total, the top ten clones hold over 0.095% of the sample. Source material: CD8+ T cells from PBMCs. The source is a human donor with multiple sclerosis.

The chain employs TRBV7-9 and TRBJ1-2; D remains ambiguous. Germline lookup yields CDR1 SEHNR and CDR2 FQNEAQ (reference sequence). The V gene lost 1 base and the J gene lost 6 bases, with 15 bases spanning the gap. This CDR3 is built from 15 residues. The CDR3: CASSLDEGRVHGYTF. The CDR3 nucleotides read TGTGCCAGCAGCTTAGACGAGGGTCGGGTCCATGGCTACACCTTC.

This chain links TRBV9 with TRBJ2-5; D is possibly TRBD1 or TRBD2 (5 bases each). The V gene lost 0 bases and the J gene lost 5 bases, with 11 bases spanning the gap. Germline V gene lookup returns CDR1 SGDLS and CDR2 YYNGEE. There are 14 residues in the CDR3. CDR3 residues: CASSVGGSGETQYF. The CDR3 DNA is TGTGCCAGCAGCGTAGGGGGGAGTGGTGAGACCCAGTACTTC.

The chain combines TRBV5-6 with TRBJ2-2; D gene ambiguous. Per the germline V gene, CDR1 is SGHDT and CDR2 is YYEEEE. Trimming pared 2 bases from V and 6 bases from J, leaving 38 bases between. The CDR3 is 23 residues long. The CDR3 region has the DNA TGTGCCAGCAGCTTCTTTTTCAGTCTTGAGGCCCGGGTGGCAGAGGCGCATCCCGGGGAGCTGTTTTTT. Translation: CASSFFFSLEARVAEAHPGELFF.

This clonotype came up a few times. V gene TRBV13 combines with J gene TRBJ2-7; 8 positions agree with TRBD1. CDR3 length equals 15 residues. Germline values: CDR1 PRHDT, CDR2 FYEKMQ (reference sequence). With 5 bases clipped from V and 3 bases from J, the junction kept 9 bases outside the gene matches. The CDR3, as DNA: TGTGCCAGCAGCGAGGGGACAGGAGGTGGCTACGAGCAGTACTTC. Translation: CASSEGTGGGYEQYF.

The rearrangement joins TRBV19 to TRBJ2-5, with TRBD1 identical over 8 bases. V was clipped by 6 bases and J by 5 bases; unmatched bases: 11. This CDR3 spans 15 amino acids. In germline, CDR1 is LNHDA, CDR2 SQIVND (reference sequence). CDR3 in amino acids: CASSMGQVTWETQYF. DNA of the CDR3: TGTGCCAGTAGCATGGGACAGGTGACTTGGGAGACCCAGTACTTC.

This clonotype was picked up a small number of times. The chain employs TRBV7-8 and TRBJ2-7; 7 bases map to TRBD2. The germline gives CDR1 SGHVS, CDR2 FQNEAQ. CDR3 length: 16 amino acids. J was trimmed by 2 bases and V by 5 bases; bases with no gene match: 12. CDR3 in amino acids: CASSPSWSSGTYEQYF. The CDR3 DNA reads as TGTGCCAGCAGCCCCTCGTGGTCTAGCGGTACCTACGAGCAGTACTTC.

J is TRBJ2-1 and V is TRBV6-2 or TRBV6-3; D remains ambiguous. Per germline, CDR1 MNHEY and CDR2 SVGEGT. CDR3 length equals 11 residues. Trimming cost V 5 bases and J 14 bases, with 13 bases left between them. CDR3 protein: CASSPRGSKFF. The CDR3 nucleotides read TGTGCCAGCAGTCCTCGTGGTAGCAAGTTCTTC.

The chain has TRBV3-1 and TRBJ2-1; the D gene is possibly TRBD2 (6 bases). The V end lost 4 bases, the J end lost 10 bases, and 17 bases lay between the germline ends. Germline loops: CDR1 LGHDT, CDR2 YNNKEL (reference sequence). CDR3 length equals 14 residues. The CDR3 reads CASSPDGRSGEQFF. In nucleotides, the CDR3 is TGTGCCAGCAGCCCGGACGGGAGATCAGGCGAGCAGTTCTTC.

Remarks on this clonotype: The final CDR3 position lacks the conserved phenylalanine or tryptophan, pointing to a likely read error. The J gene is TRBJ1-6, the V gene TRBV13; perhaps TRBD1 as D (6 bases). Germline V lookup: CDR1 PRHDT, CDR2 FYEKMQ (reference sequence). The CDR3 runs to 14 residues. Trimming pared 2 bases from V and 5 bases from J, leaving 7 bases between. The CDR3 DNA is TGTGCCAGCAGCTTAAGGGGGGATAATTCACCCCTCCACCTT. Protein sequence: CASSLRGDNSPLHL.

The genes are TRBV9 and TRBJ2-1; maybe TRBD1 (6 bases). The CDR3 spans 16 residues. Germline V gene data show CDR1 as SGDLS and CDR2 as YYNGEE. Trimming took 0 bases from V and 7 from J, leaving 17 bases between them. The CDR3, as DNA: TGTGCCAGCAGCGTAGGCAAAGGGGGTAGAGGGAATGAGCAGTTCTTC. Encoded protein: CASSVGKGGRGNEQFF. Supplemented by reference TRBV9 and TRBJ2-1, the full variable domain reads DSGVTQTPKHLITATGQRVTLRCSPRSGDLSVYWYQQSLDQGLQFLIQYYNGEERAKGNILERFSAQQFPDLHSELNLSSLELGDSALYFCASSVGKGGRGNEQFFGPGTRLTVL.

CDR3 bases: TGTGCCAGCAGTGTTTCGGACAGATTCCGACACATGAACACTGAAGCTTTCTTT. Translated, it gives CASSVSDRFRHMNTEAFF. This chain connects TRBV6-4 to TRBJ1-1; possibly TRBD1 for D (6 bases). V lost 4 bases and J lost 0, with 21 bases in between. The CDR3 loop spans 18 amino acids. The germline V gene has CDR1 MRHNA and CDR2 SNTAGT.

The chain employs TRBV3-1 and TRBJ1-2; D gene ambiguous. V was pared by 0 bases and J by 5 bases, with 7 bases between. CDR1 is LGHDT and CDR2 is YNNKEL in the germline V gene (reference sequence). The CDR3 sequence is 13 residues long. The DNA of the CDR3 is TGTGCCAGCAGCCAAGATCCCCAGTATGGCTACACCTTC. Encoded protein: CASSQDPQYGYTF.

The chain couples TRBV7-9 to TRBJ1-5; no firm D call. The ends were cut back, 6 bases at V and 4 bases at J, with 7 bases in the middle. The CDR3 is 12 residues long. Looked up from germline, CDR1 is SEHNR and CDR2 is FQNEAQ (reference sequence). The CDR3 DNA sequence: TGTGCCAGCAGATCGGGTAATCAGCCCCAGCATTTT. Translation gives CASRSGNQPQHF.

The V gene is TRBV20-1, the J gene TRBJ2-5, with 7 bases aligning to TRBD2. CDR3 length: 14 residues. Trimming at V came to 7 bases and at J to 5 bases, leaving 13 bases not matched to a gene. Germline V gene lookup returns CDR1 DFQATT and CDR2 SNEGSKA (reference sequence). Here the CDR3 DNA reads TGCAGTGTTATAGAGGCGGGAGTAAGGGAGACCCAGTACTTC. Its protein product is CSVIEAGVRETQYF.